This T cell receptor (beta chain) emerged from a study of T cell responses to AZD1222 COVID-19 vaccine. Study results and limitations: Baseline testing showed seropositivity in only a handful of AZD1222 recipients.

Here immunoSEQ multiplex PCR was the method, and the copy in TCRdb shows in-frame clones only, minus some. The sample consists of 150,000 to 180,000 clones, approximately 87% of them appearing once. Per germline, CDR1 MDHEN and CDR2 SYDVKM. V dropped 8 bases and J dropped 4; count of bases not matched to a gene: 13. The CDR3 sequence is 16 residues long. Regarding this clone: What it binds is unknown.

V is TRBV28 and J is TRBJ2-2; 7 positions match TRBD1. This clonotype was obtained from an adult in good health. Sequenced here: peripheral blood, sampled on day 0 of MenACWY control vaccination. The CDR3 sequence is CASGIYPRDSTGELFF. The DNA for the CDR3 is TGTGCCAGCGGAATTTACCCCCGGGACAGCACCGGGGAGCTGTTTTTT.